This T cell receptor beta chain is drawn from a study of CD8 T cells in ankylosing spondylitis. Study-level points and caveats: Apparently characteristic of ankylosing spondylitis blood was a TCR beta motif (fewer than 10 highly homologous variants).

The CDR3 runs 11 residues. V gave up 6 bases and J gave up 8 bases, with 10 bases separating them. Germline values: CDR1 MNHEY, CDR2 SMNVEV (reference sequence). This clonotype came up many times. Its specificity is unknown. Using its own MiXCR run on the 5' RACE reads, TCRdb lists one record per CDR3 protein. The table includes 200,000 to 250,000 distinct CDR3 sequences, around 10% detected once. This clonotype originated in a male donor with ankylosing spondylitis or in good health (not recorded which). Sequenced sample: blood, either unsorted or a sorted T cell fraction (not recorded which). The rearrangement joins TRBV27 to TRBJ1-1; tentative D call: TRBD1 (6 bases). The DNA of the CDR3 is TGTGCCAGCAGACTCGACAGGGAAGCTTTCTTT. Translation gives CASRLDREAFF.